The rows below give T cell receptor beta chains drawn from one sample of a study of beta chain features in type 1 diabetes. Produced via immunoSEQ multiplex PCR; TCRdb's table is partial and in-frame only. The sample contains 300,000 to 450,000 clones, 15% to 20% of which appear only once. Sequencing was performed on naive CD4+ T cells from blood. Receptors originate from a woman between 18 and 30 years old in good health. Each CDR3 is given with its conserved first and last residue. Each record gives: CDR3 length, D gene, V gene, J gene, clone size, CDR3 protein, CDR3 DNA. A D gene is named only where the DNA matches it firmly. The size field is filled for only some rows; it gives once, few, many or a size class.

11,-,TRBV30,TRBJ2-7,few,CAWSHQNEQYF,TGTGCCTGGAGTCACCAGAACGAGCAGTACTTC
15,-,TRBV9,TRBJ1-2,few,CASSPQDSMLGGYTF,TGTGCCAGCAGCCCGCAGGACAGTATGTTGGGGGGCTACACCTTC
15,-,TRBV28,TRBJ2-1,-,CASSPEGSGRTEQFF,TGTGCCAGCAGCCCGGAGGGGTCCGGTCGGACTGAGCAGTTCTTC
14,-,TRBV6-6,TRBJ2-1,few,CASSYSITGNEQFF,TGTGCCAGCAGTTACTCGATAACGGGGAATGAGCAGTTCTTC
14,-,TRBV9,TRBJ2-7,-,CASSPSSREYEQYF,TGTGCCAGCAGCCCCAGCTCTCGGGAGTACGAGCAGTACTTC
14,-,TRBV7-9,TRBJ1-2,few,CASSPWQAGAGYTF,TGTGCCAGCAGCCCATGGCAGGCGGGGGCTGGCTACACCTTC
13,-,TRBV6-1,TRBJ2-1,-,CASGWGVYNEQFF,TGTGCCAGCGGATGGGGCGTCTACAATGAGCAGTTCTTC
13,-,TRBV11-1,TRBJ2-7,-,CASSLVVAYEQYF,TGTGCCAGCAGCTTAGTAGTGGCCTACGAGCAGTACTTC
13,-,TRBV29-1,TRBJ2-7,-,CSVELARSYEQYF,TGCAGCGTTGAGCTAGCCAGGAGCTACGAGCAGTACTTC
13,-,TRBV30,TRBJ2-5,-,CAWSLAVQETQYF,TGTGCCTGGAGTCTAGCTGTCCAAGAGACCCAGTACTTC
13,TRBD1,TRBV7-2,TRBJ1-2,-,CASSLAQDRAYTF,TGTGCCAGCAGCTTAGCGCAGGACAGGGCATACACCTTC
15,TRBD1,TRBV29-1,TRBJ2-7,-,CSVEDSGTGYYEQYF,TGCAGCGTTGAAGATTCCGGGACAGGGTACTACGAGCAGTACTTC
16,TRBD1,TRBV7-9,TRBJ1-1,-,CASSRRGQGARTEAFF,TGTGCCAGCAGCCGGAGGGGACAGGGGGCGCGGACTGAAGCTTTCTTT
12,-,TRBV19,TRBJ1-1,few,CASSIQGTEAFF,TGTGCCAGTAGTATACAGGGGACTGAAGCTTTCTTT
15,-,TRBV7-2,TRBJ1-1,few,CASSFNRDSSTEAFF,TGTGCCAGCAGCTTTAACCGGGACTCCAGCACTGAAGCTTTCTTT
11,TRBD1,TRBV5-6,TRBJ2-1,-,CASSLRGTEFF,TGTGCCAGCAGCTTGAGGGGGACAGAATTCTTC
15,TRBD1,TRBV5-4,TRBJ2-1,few,CASSPGTGSVNEQFF,TGTGCCAGCAGTCCCGGGACAGGGTCGGTCAATGAGCAGTTCTTC
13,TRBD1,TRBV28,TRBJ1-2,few,CASSLGTDYGYTF,TGTGCCAGCAGTTTGGGGACAGACTATGGCTACACCTTC
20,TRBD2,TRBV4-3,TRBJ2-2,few,CASSQDLAMGGRGRAGELFF,TGCGCCAGCAGCCAAGATCTTGCCATGGGCGGGAGGGGGCGAGCCGGGGAGCTGTTTTTT
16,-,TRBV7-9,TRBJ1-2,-,CASSLGGSTSNYGYTF,TGTGCCAGCAGCTTAGGAGGCAGCACATCTAACTATGGCTACACCTTC
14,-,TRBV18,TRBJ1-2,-,CASSPPEGRVGYTF,TGTGCCAGCTCACCACCGGAGGGACGGGTTGGCTACACCTTC
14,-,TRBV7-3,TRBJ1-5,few,CATTGSGDNQPQHF,TGTGCCACTACCGGGTCGGGTGACAATCAGCCCCAGCATTTT
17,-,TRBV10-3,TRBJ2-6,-,CAISERSSSSGANVLTF,TGTGCCATCAGCGAGCGAAGCTCCTCCTCTGGGGCCAACGTCCTGACTTTC
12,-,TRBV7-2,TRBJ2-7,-,CASSWGPGEQYF,TGTGCCAGCAGCTGGGGTCCGGGGGAGCAGTACTTC
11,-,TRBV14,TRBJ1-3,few,CASSQALAIYF,TGTGCCAGCAGCCAAGCACTCGCCATATATTTT
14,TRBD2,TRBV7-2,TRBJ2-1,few,CASITSGAYNEQFF,TGTGCCAGCATCACTAGCGGGGCTTACAATGAGCAGTTCTTC
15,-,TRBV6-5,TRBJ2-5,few,CASSNRGLKGETQYF,TGTGCCAGCAGTAACCGAGGGTTGAAAGGAGAGACCCAGTACTTC
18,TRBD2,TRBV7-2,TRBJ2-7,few,CASSNPGLAGGKPYEQYF,TGTGCCAGCAGTAACCCGGGACTAGCGGGAGGGAAGCCCTACGAGCAGTACTTC
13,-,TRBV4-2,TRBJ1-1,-,CASSQERQGVPFF,TGTGCCAGCAGCCAAGAGAGGCAGGGCGTGCCTTTCTTT
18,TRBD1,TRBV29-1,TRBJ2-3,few,CSVLGSSLGTVTTDTQYF,TGCAGCGTTCTGGGGTCATCCTTGGGGACAGTTACGACAGATACGCAGTATTTT
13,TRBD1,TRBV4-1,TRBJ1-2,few,CASSPRTGYGYTF,TGCGCCAGCAGCCCGCGGACAGGGTATGGCTACACCTTC
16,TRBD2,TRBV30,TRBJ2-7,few,CAWSVLEREGTYEQYF,TGTGCCTGGAGTGTACTGGAGCGGGAGGGCACCTACGAGCAGTACTTC